These 26 T cell receptor beta chains were sequenced from one sample in a study of cytomegalovirus exposure and HLA in healthy donors. The PCR ran on 60 Vbeta and 13 Jbeta primers. Data came from immunoSEQ multiplex PCR; TCRdb stores just in-frame clones and leaves some out. This sample has over 95,000 clones; about 80% occur once, and the top ten carry less than 3%. The specimen sequenced was PBMCs. The receptors originated from a female donor in good health and CMV-seronegative.

This rearrangement joins TRBV27 to TRBJ1-1; 8 bases agree with TRBD1. With V trimmed by 2 bases and J by 10 bases, 15 bases remained unmatched. CDR1 and CDR2 from the germline V gene are MNHEY and SMNVEV (reference sequence). The CDR3 loop spans 16 amino acids. As DNA, the CDR3 is TGTGCCAGCAGTTTAGCCGGGACAGGATCGAAAGAGGTAGCTTTCTTT. Translated: CASSLAGTGSKEVAFF.

In nucleotides, the CDR3 is TGTGCCAGTAGTAGACAGCACTCCTACGAGCAGTACTTC. This codes for CASSRQHSYEQYF. The chain joins TRBV19 to TRBJ2-7, with D tentatively TRBD1 (5 bases). Germline V CDR1 and CDR2: LNHDA, SQIVND (reference sequence). Trimming took 4 bases from V and 0 from J, leaving 7 bases between them. The CDR3 contains 13 residues.

The chain has TRBV6-1 and TRBJ1-5, with 7 bases fitting TRBD1. The CDR3 is made up of 13 amino acids. The ends lost 6 bases at V and 9 bases at J; junction bases unmatched: 8. Germline CDR1 and CDR2: MNHNS and SASEGT. The CDR3: CASSPEGDRPQHF. The CDR3 DNA sequence: TGTGCCAGCAGCCCCGAGGGGGACAGGCCCCAGCATTTT.

The gene calls are TRBV6-1 and TRBJ1-2, with D possibly matching TRBD1 (5 bases). The CDR3 contains 15 residues. Trimming shortened V by 4 bases and J by 5 bases, and 17 bases separated the two germline ends. CDR1 MNHNS and CDR2 SASEGT come from the germline V gene. The CDR3, as DNA: TGTGCCAGCAGTGTGATCCTTGGGGGGGGTTATGGCTACACCTTC. Its protein is CASSVILGGGYGYTF.

This clone was seen a handful of times. The V call is TRBV5-6, the J call TRBJ2-2; D unclear. In germline, CDR1 is SGHDT, CDR2 YYEEEE. The CDR3 is made up of 13 amino acids. V was trimmed by 0 bases and J by 7 bases, leaving 7 bases between them. CDR3 region: CASSLDGYGELFF. The CDR3 coding sequence is TGTGCCAGCAGCTTGGACGGGTACGGGGAGCTGTTTTTT.

The chain joins TRBV7-3 to TRBJ1-2, with TRBD1 as a possible D gene (6 bases). This CDR3 is 15 amino acids long. In germline, CDR1 is SGHTA, CDR2 FQGTGA. The V gene lost 5 bases and the J gene lost 0 bases, with 13 bases spanning the gap. The CDR3 sequence is CASSLTGSSNYGYTF. The DNA of the CDR3 is TGTGCCAGCAGCCTCACAGGGAGTTCTAACTATGGCTACACCTTC. Using reference TRBV7-3 and TRBJ1-2 for the parts outside the CDR3, the full variable domain is GAGVSQTPSNKVTEKGKYVELRCDPISGHTALYWYRQSLGQGPEFLIYFQGTGAADDSGLPNDRFFAVRPEGSVSTLKIQRTERGDSAVYLCASSLTGSSNYGYTFGSGTRLTVV.

To note about this clone: In the same sample, other DNA sequences code for this CDR3. The chain recombines TRBV7-9 with TRBJ2-1; tentatively, D is TRBD1 (5 bases). The CDR3 extends over 15 amino acids. V lost 5 bases to trimming and J lost 5 bases, with 16 bases between them. Germline-derived CDR1 and CDR2 are SEHNR and FQNEAQ (reference sequence). CDR3 sequence: CASSRNPSGNNEQFF. Written as DNA, the CDR3 is TGTGCCAGCAGCCGGAACCCATCAGGGAACAATGAGCAGTTCTTC.

The gene calls are TRBV29-1 and TRBJ1-2; D ambiguous. Germline CDR1 SQVTM, CDR2 ANQGSEA. With 6 bases removed from V and 7 bases from J, the gap between germline ends came to 6 bases. The CDR3 has 9 amino acids. For the CDR3, the DNA is TGCAGCGTCCTACCTGGCTACACCTTC. Translated, it gives CSVLPGYTF. Full variable domain (rest looked up from reference TRBV29-1 and TRBJ1-2): SAVISQKPSRDICQRGTSLTIQCQVDSQVTMMFWYRQQPGQSLTLIATANQGSEATYESGFVIDKFPISRPNLTFSTLTVSNMSPEDSSIYLCSVLPGYTFGSGTRLTVV.

The rearrangement links TRBV19 to TRBJ2-5, with a possible D match to TRBD1 (5 bases). Matching the DNA end better, TRBJ2-7 makes the J call doubtful. The CDR3 sequence is 12 residues long. CDR1 is LNHDA and CDR2 is SQIVND in the germline V gene (reference sequence). The chain's CDR3 is CASSADSYEQYF. The CDR3 bases are TGTGCCAGTAGTGCCGACAGTTACGAGCAGTACTTC.

The table lists this clone with a count of one. This chain uses TRBV13 with TRBJ2-1; TRBD2 matches at 7 bases. The trim removed 4 bases at V and 8 bases at J, leaving 11 bases unmatched. The CDR3 runs 15 residues. Germline CDR1 and CDR2: PRHDT and FYEKMQ (reference sequence). CDR3 nucleotides: TGTGCCAGCAGCTCGACGTCTTTAGCGGGCGATGAGCAGTTCTTC. The encoded protein is CASSSTSLAGDEQFF.

This clone showed up just a few times. V and J are TRBV5-6 and TRBJ2-7; tentatively, D is TRBD1 (7 bases). CDR3 length: 16 residues. The V end lost 1 base, the J end lost 7 bases, and 21 bases lay between the germline ends. Germline CDR1 and CDR2: SGHDT and YYEEEE. This chain's CDR3 is CASSLLRRSRGDEQYF. The CDR3 bases are TGTGCCAGCAGCTTGTTGCGACGCTCCAGGGGGGATGAGCAGTACTTC.

This sequence joins TRBV5-1 and TRBJ2-5; 8 nucleotides match TRBD1. Germline CDR1 reads SGHRS; CDR2 reads YFSETQ. Losses at the gene ends were 1 base for V and 4 bases for J; bases not matched to a gene: 12. This CDR3 is 17 amino acids long. Here the CDR3 reads CASSLSGPGQGIETQYF. In DNA form, the CDR3 reads TGCGCCAGCAGCTTGAGCGGCCCCGGACAGGGCATAGAGACCCAGTACTTC.

The V gene is TRBV18, the J gene TRBJ1-2; the match to TRBD1 covers 7 bases. Trimming removed 6 bases from V and 10 bases from J; junction bases left unmatched: 8. There are 12 residues in the CDR3. CDR1 is KGHSH, CDR2 LQKENI, per germline. As DNA, the CDR3 is TGTGCCAGCTCGGCCGGGACAGATTCCTACACCTTC. Protein: CASSAGTDSYTF.

This chain joins TRBV7-8 and TRBJ2-7; 7 bases map to TRBD1. Germline V gene data show CDR1 as SGHVS and CDR2 as FQNEAQ. The CDR3 is 16 residues long. V lost 5 bases to trimming and J lost 1 base; unmatched junction nucleotides: 11. The CDR3 DNA reads TGTGCCAGCAGCCCGAGGAACAGGGGCAGGTCCTACGAGCAGTACTTC. Residues: CASSPRNRGRSYEQYF.

The rearrangement uses TRBV15 and TRBJ2-5; D might be TRBD2 (6 bases). The J call may be in error: the DNA end matches TRBJ2-7 better. Looked up from germline, CDR1 is LNHNV and CDR2 is YYDKDF (reference sequence). The CDR3 is 14 amino acids. In DNA, the CDR3 is TGTGCCACCAGCGGTGGTGGTGCGGGGCCCGAGCAGTACTTC. It yields the protein CATSGGGAGPEQYF.

The chain recombines TRBV9 with TRBJ1-2, with unresolved D. The CDR3 is made up of 14 amino acids. The V gene lost 3 bases and the J gene lost 0 bases, with 9 bases spanning the gap. Germline CDR1 reads SGDLS; CDR2 reads YYNGEE. CDR3 nucleotides: TGTGCCAGCAGCGATACAGCTGCTAACTATGGCTACACCTTC. Amino acid sequence: CASSDTAANYGYTF.

This clone was counted only a few times. The chain is built from TRBV2 and TRBJ1-5; TRBD1 matches at 7 bases. The length of the CDR3 is 16 residues. CDR1 is SNHLY, CDR2 FYNNEI, per germline. The junction had 10 bases not matched to a gene; V was cut back by 6 bases and J by 2 bases. CDR3 amino acids: CASRGHRGKGNQPQHF. The CDR3, as DNA: TGTGCCAGCAGGGGACACAGGGGCAAGGGCAATCAGCCCCAGCATTTT.

V usage is TRBV11-2 and J usage is TRBJ1-5, with TRBD1 matching over 12 bases. The CDR3 contains 15 residues. Germline V gives CDR1 SGHAT, CDR2 FQNNGV. Trimming removed 4 bases from V and 6 bases from J; junction bases left unmatched: 4. The DNA for the CDR3 is TGTGCCAGCAGCTCGGGACAGGGGGCCTTTCAGCCCCAGCATTTT. Protein: CASSSGQGAFQPQHF.

In this sample, this clone turned up a few times. The chain links TRBV27 to TRBJ2-7, with D possibly TRBD1 on 6 matching bases. Germline lookup yields CDR1 MNHEY and CDR2 SMNVEV (reference sequence). CDR3 size: 12 residues. V lost 6 bases and J lost 4, with 10 bases in between. The CDR3 region has the DNA TGTGCCAGCAGCCCAACAGGGTACGAGCAGTACTTC. It is translated as CASSPTGYEQYF.

This clone was counted between two and nine times. This rearrangement joins TRBV6-4 to TRBJ2-3; TRBD2 matches 11 bases. CDR3 size: 16 residues. Germline V gene lookup returns CDR1 MRHNA and CDR2 SNTAGT. V trimming: 3 bases; J trimming: 2 bases; junction bases outside the gene matches: 4. CDR3 protein: CASSEYSGGATDTQYF. The CDR3, as DNA: TGTGCCAGCAGTGAATATAGCGGGGGGGCCACAGATACGCAGTATTTT.

J is TRBJ1-2 and V is TRBV4-1; TRBD1 matches 9 bases. This CDR3 has 16 residues. V dropped 3 bases and J dropped 8; count of bases not matched to a gene: 13. Germline V gives CDR1 MGHRA, CDR2 YSYEKL. In DNA form, the CDR3 reads TGCGCCAGCAGCCACACCGGGACAGGGACTATGAACGGCTACACCTTC. As protein: CASSHTGTGTMNGYTF.

This chain connects TRBV9 to TRBJ2-2; the D gene is possibly TRBD1 (6 bases). CDR3 length: 15 amino acids. Germline V CDR1 and CDR2: SGDLS, YYNGEE. V dropped 0 bases and J dropped 3 bases, with 9 bases sitting between them. The CDR3 is CASSVGGGYTGELFF. The CDR3 DNA follows: TGTGCCAGCAGCGTAGGAGGGGGTTACACCGGGGAGCTGTTTTTT.

The chain has TRBV30 and TRBJ2-5; no reliable D call. Matching the DNA end better, TRBJ2-7 makes the J call doubtful. The CDR3 has 13 amino acids. Germline assignment: CDR1 GTSNPN and CDR2 SVGIG (reference sequence). In DNA, the CDR3 is TGTGCCTGGAGCCAACCGGTGCCCTACGAGCAGTACTTC. It is translated as CAWSQPVPYEQYF.

V usage is TRBV19 and J usage is TRBJ2-5; TRBD2 aligns across 8 bases. This CDR3 is built from 15 residues. CDR1 and CDR2 from the germline V gene are LNHDA and SQIVND (reference sequence). Trimming cost V 4 bases and J 0 bases; bases outside gene matches: 4. In DNA form, the CDR3 reads TGTGCCAGTAGTAGCGGGGGGACCTACCAAGAGACCCAGTACTTC. Translating gives CASSSGGTYQETQYF.

Only a few counts were recorded for this clone. This rearrangement joins TRBV4-1 to TRBJ1-1, with D uncertain. The CDR3 length is 11 residues. Trimming took 0 bases from V and 12 from J, leaving 8 bases between them. From germline, CDR1 is MGHRA and CDR2 YSYEKL. This CDR3 reads CASSQERRTFF. DNA of the CDR3: TGCGCCAGCAGCCAAGAGAGGAGGACTTTCTTT.

The rearrangement joins TRBV27 to TRBJ1-2, with 10 bases that match TRBD1. The V gene end was trimmed by 3 bases and the J gene end by 2 bases; junction bases not matched to a gene: 12. Germline CDR1 reads MNHEY; CDR2 reads SMNVEV (reference sequence). The CDR3 extends over 18 amino acids. The CDR3 region has the DNA TGTGCCAGCAGTTTCATCGGCCTTCCGGGACAGGGGAACTATGGCTACACCTTC. This translates into CASSFIGLPGQGNYGYTF.